This is a list of T cell receptor beta chains from one sample in a study of control samples from healthy donors and cancer patients. Clones were sequenced by immunoSEQ multiplex PCR, and TCRdb holds only the in-frame ones, with some missing. The sample holds 100,000 to 150,000 clones, around 87% seen once. Source material: blood. The receptors were gathered from a man in his fifties or sixties in good health. The CDR3 runs from the conserved cysteine through the conserved F or W. Each record gives: J gene, V gene, clone size, D gene, CDR3 length, CDR3 DNA, CDR3 protein. A D gene is named only where the DNA matches it firmly. Expanded clones are given a class, and other clones once, few, many or no size at all.

j_gene: TRBJ1-5
v_gene: TRBV6-5
abundance: NA
d_gene: NA
len: 15
CDR3nt: TGTGCCAGCCTACAAGCCGACTATAGCAATCAGCCCCAGCATTTT
CDR3aa: CASLQADYSNQPQHF

j_gene: TRBJ2-4
v_gene: TRBV28
abundance: NA
d_gene: TRBD2
len: 16
CDR3nt: TGTGCCAGCAGTTCAGAATCTAGCGGTGCCAAAAACATTCAGTACTTC
CDR3aa: CASSSESSGAKNIQYF

j_gene: TRBJ2-2
v_gene: TRBV5-5
abundance: once
d_gene: NA
len: 16
CDR3nt: TGTGCCAGCAGCTTGGTCGCAGGGGCGGAAACCGGGGAGCTGTTTTTT
CDR3aa: CASSLVAGAETGELFF

j_gene: TRBJ2-7
v_gene: TRBV3-1/TRBV3-2
abundance: NA
d_gene: TRBD1
len: 17
CDR3nt: TGTGCCAGCAGCCAAGGGGGGTCGGGGACAGGGGTCTACGAGCAGTACTTC
CDR3aa: CASSQGGSGTGVYEQYF

j_gene: TRBJ1-1
v_gene: TRBV6-1
abundance: NA
d_gene: NA
len: 14
CDR3nt: TGTGCCAGCAGATACATGACAGAGAACACTGAAGCTTTCTTT
CDR3aa: CASRYMTENTEAFF

j_gene: TRBJ2-7
v_gene: TRBV14
abundance: NA
d_gene: TRBD1
len: 17
CDR3nt: TGTGCCAGCAGCCAAGTACGATATTCGGGACAGCTTTACGAGCAGTACTTC
CDR3aa: CASSQVRYSGQLYEQYF

j_gene: TRBJ2-3
v_gene: TRBV19
abundance: NA
d_gene: NA
len: 14
CDR3nt: TGTGCCAGTAGTATCGGGGTGGTCACAGATACGCAGTATTTT
CDR3aa: CASSIGVVTDTQYF

j_gene: TRBJ2-7
v_gene: TRBV11-2
abundance: NA
d_gene: TRBD1
len: 16
CDR3nt: TGTGCCAGCAGCTGGGGTGGGGGACAGATCTCCTACGAGCAGTACTTC
CDR3aa: CASSWGGGQISYEQYF

j_gene: TRBJ1-2
v_gene: TRBV2
abundance: NA
d_gene: NA
len: 18
CDR3nt: TGTGCCAGCAGTGAACACCGGGGGCGCGTAAGTGTAAACTATGGCTACACCTTC
CDR3aa: CASSEHRGRVSVNYGYTF

j_gene: TRBJ1-1
v_gene: TRBV20-1
abundance: NA
d_gene: NA
len: 11
CDR3nt: TGCCAGGGGTTTTTGAACACTGAAGCTTTCTTT
CDR3aa: CQGFLNTEAFF

j_gene: TRBJ1-4
v_gene: TRBV29-1
abundance: NA
d_gene: NA
len: 11
CDR3nt: TGCAGCGTCGGTACCAATGAAAAACTGTTTTTT
CDR3aa: CSVGTNEKLFF

j_gene: TRBJ2-1
v_gene: TRBV18
abundance: NA
d_gene: NA
len: 21
CDR3nt: TGTGCCAGCTCACCAGTTGTCCCGTTAGTGGTGCCAGGGGAGCACAACAATGAGCAGTTCTTC
CDR3aa: CASSPVVPLVVPGEHNNEQFF

j_gene: TRBJ1-1
v_gene: TRBV5-1
abundance: NA
d_gene: NA
len: 15
CDR3nt: TGCGCCAGCAGTTTTCAGGCGCCCCCGAACACTGAAGCTTTCTTT
CDR3aa: CASSFQAPPNTEAFF

j_gene: TRBJ1-1
v_gene: TRBV30
abundance: NA
d_gene: NA
len: 14
CDR3nt: TGTGCCTGGGAACCTGCGGGGGGGGCCACTGAAGCTTTCTTT
CDR3aa: CAWEPAGGATEAFF

j_gene: TRBJ2-7
v_gene: TRBV28
abundance: NA
d_gene: TRBD1
len: 13
CDR3nt: TGTGCCAGCACCAGGGGGCTCCCCTACGAGCAGTACTTC
CDR3aa: CASTRGLPYEQYF

j_gene: TRBJ1-2
v_gene: TRBV3-1/TRBV3-2
abundance: NA
d_gene: NA
len: 14
CDR3nt: TGTGCCAGCAGCCCGTCCGTGCAGGTGTCGGGCTACACCTTC
CDR3aa: CASSPSVQVSGYTF

j_gene: TRBJ2-1
v_gene: TRBV24-1
abundance: NA
d_gene: NA
len: 15
CDR3nt: TGTGCCACCACCAGCGCCGGGACGGCCTCCAATGAGCAGTTCTTC
CDR3aa: CATTSAGTASNEQFF